These 4 T cell receptor beta chains originate from one sample sequenced in a study of blood T cell repertoires in COVID-19. Produced via immunoSEQ multiplex PCR; TCRdb's table is partial and in-frame only. This repertoire shows about 230,000 clones, approximately 89% found once; its top ten account for roughly 4%. The sample consisted of PBMCs or T cells enriched from blood (not recorded which). These receptors came from a woman aged 30 to 39 with acute COVID-19.

The V call is TRBV19, the J call TRBJ2-1; 11 nucleotides agree with TRBD2. V gave up 2 bases and J gave up 5 bases; unmatched junction bases: 8. The CDR3 contains 17 residues. Germline CDR1 reads LNHDA; CDR2 reads SQIVND (reference sequence). The CDR3 sequence is CASSIFGGLAAHNEQFF. The CDR3 DNA reads as TGTGCCAGTAGTATATTTGGGGGACTAGCGGCTCACAATGAGCAGTTCTTC. The full variable domain, rest sourced from reference TRBV19 and TRBJ2-1, is DGGITQSPKYLFRKEGQNVTLSCEQNLNHDAMYWYRQDPGQGLRLIYYSQIVNDFQKGDIAEGYSVSREKKESFPLTVTSAQKNPTAFYLCASSIFGGLAAHNEQFFGPGTRLTVL.

The J gene is TRBJ1-1, the V gene TRBV25-1; no firm D call. Trimming stripped 5 bases from V and 4 bases from J, with 11 bases between. This CDR3 has 13 amino acids. From germline, CDR1 is MGHDK and CDR2 SYGVNS. This CDR3 reads CASSPRGVTEAFF. CDR3 nucleotide sequence: TGTGCCAGCAGTCCTCGGGGAGTCACTGAAGCTTTCTTT.

The rearrangement uses TRBV13 and TRBJ2-1; a weak D match, TRBD2 (5 bases). Germline CDR1 reads PRHDT; CDR2 reads FYEKMQ (reference sequence). Trimming stripped 2 bases from V and 8 bases from J, with 7 bases between. There are 12 residues in the CDR3. DNA of the CDR3: TGTGCCAGCAGCTTAACTAGTCATGAGCAGTTCTTC. It encodes CASSLTSHEQFF. Full variable domain (outside the CDR3, taken from reference TRBV13 and TRBJ2-1): AAGVIQSPRHLIKEKRETATLKCYPIPRHDTVYWYQQGPGQDPQFLISFYEKMQSDKGSIPDRFSAQQFSDYHSELNMSSLELGDSALYFCASSLTSHEQFFGPGTRLTVL.

This chain connects TRBV19 to TRBJ1-2, with D tentatively TRBD1 (6 bases). The CDR3 runs to 15 residues. Trimming left V 3 bases short and J 7 bases short, with 18 bases between. The germline CDR1 and CDR2 sequences are LNHDA and SQIVND (reference sequence). The CDR3 sequence is CASSMQGQGLGGYTF. Written as DNA, the CDR3 is TGTGCCAGTAGTATGCAGGGACAAGGTCTGGGTGGCTACACCTTC.